Listed here are 11 T cell receptor beta chains from one sample, sequenced in a study of blood T cells in healthy people across ages. Combining a sample-barcoded 5' primer with a J-beta primer mix, a second PCR ran for roughly 7 to 12 cycles. Using its own MiXCR run on the 5' RACE reads, TCRdb lists one record per CDR3 protein. The profile covers hundreds of thousands of distinct CDR3 sequences, with 58% appearing a single time and 35% to 40% taken by the ten largest. The sequenced material came from blood. These receptors all stem from a man aged 60 to 69 in good health.

There are a few counts of this clonotype. The gene calls are TRBV6-6 and TRBJ2-1; 10 nucleotides line up with TRBD2. Germline lookup yields CDR1 MNHNY and CDR2 SVGAGI (reference sequence). The CDR3 is 16 amino acids. V lost 8 bases to trimming and J lost 9 bases; unmatched junction nucleotides: 16. The CDR3 nucleotides are TGTGCCAGCGACCCCAGCGGGGGGGCCTCATGGAGTGAGCAGTTCTTC. This translates into CASDPSGGASWSEQFF.

This clonotype was counted only a few times. This rearrangement joins TRBV20-1 to TRBJ2-5, with 8 bases that match TRBD2. The CDR3 spans 15 residues. V lost 0 bases and J lost 1; bases outside the gene matches: 4. Germline values: CDR1 DFQATT, CDR2 SNEGSKA (reference sequence). In DNA, the CDR3 is TGCAGTGCTAGAGAGGGTAGCGGGGCCCAAGAGACCCAGTACTTC. As protein: CSAREGSGAQETQYF.

A single count supports this clonotype. The chain links TRBV10-3 to TRBJ2-3, with TRBD2 as a possible D gene (5 bases). V lost 10 bases and J 0 bases, leaving 17 bases between the germline ends. CDR3 size: 15 residues. Germline assignment: CDR1 ENHRY and CDR2 SYGVKD. CDR3 protein: CATAPGSPSTDTQYF. The CDR3 region has the DNA TGTGCCACAGCCCCGGGGTCTCCTAGCACAGATACGCAGTATTTT.

In this sample, this clonotype turned up a few times. This rearrangement joins TRBV11-2 to TRBJ1-2, with TRBD1 matching over 7 bases. V was clipped by 6 bases and J by 3 bases; unmatched bases: 4. CDR1 is SGHAT, CDR2 FQNNGV, per germline. The CDR3 runs to 13 residues. CDR3 region: CASRSDRDYGYTF. DNA for the CDR3: TGTGCCAGCAGGTCAGACAGGGACTATGGCTACACCTTC.

V is TRBV25-1 and J is TRBJ2-2; D not resolved. Deletions cut 7 bases from V and 3 bases from J, with 12 bases between. There are 14 residues in the CDR3. CDR1 is MGHDK, CDR2 SYGVNS, per germline. The CDR3 sequence is CASTPGRYTGELFF. The CDR3 DNA is TGTGCCAGCACCCCCGGACGCTACACCGGGGAGCTGTTTTTT.

This chain connects TRBV11-2 to TRBJ1-2, with a possible D match to TRBD1 (5 bases). CDR1 is SGHAT and CDR2 is FQNNGV in the germline V gene. This CDR3 spans 14 amino acids. The germline V and J ends were trimmed by 4 bases and 7 bases, with 16 bases remaining between them. For the CDR3, the DNA is TGTGCCAGCAGCTCGGGGACCGCGGGGGGTGGCTACACCTTC. Translated: CASSSGTAGGGYTF.

The chain employs TRBV29-1 and TRBJ2-5, with a tentative D call TRBD1 (6 bases). Near its end, the DNA agrees better with TRBJ2-7, so the J call may be wrong. The CDR3 runs to 12 residues. The germline gives CDR1 SQVTM, CDR2 ANQGSEA. The CDR3 region is CSVGPQGSEQYF. In DNA, the CDR3 is TGCAGCGTTGGGCCACAGGGATCCGAGCAGTACTTC.

The chain is built from TRBV28 and TRBJ2-5; D tentatively fits TRBD1 or TRBD2 (5 bases each). V dropped 2 bases and J dropped 5 bases, with 9 bases sitting between them. CDR1 is MDHEN, CDR2 SYDVKM, per germline. This CDR3 contains 13 residues. DNA of the CDR3: TGTGCCAGCAGTTTACCAGGGAGCGAGACCCAGTACTTC. Its protein product is CASSLPGSETQYF.

This chain links TRBV10-3 with TRBJ1-5, with 9 bases matching TRBD1. The CDR3 totals 16 residues. Germline V gene lookup returns CDR1 ENHRY and CDR2 SYGVKD. The junction had 6 bases not matched to a gene; V was cut back by 4 bases and J by 2 bases. The CDR3 is CAISAGGDRGNQPQHF. The CDR3 DNA is TGTGCCATCAGTGCCGGAGGGGACAGGGGCAATCAGCCCCAGCATTTT.

This rearrangement joins TRBV27 to TRBJ2-5; 7 nucleotides agree with TRBD2. The V segment lost 6 bases and the J segment 2 bases; nucleotides outside the gene matches: 12. CDR3 size: 16 residues. The V gene's germline CDR1 is MNHEY and CDR2 SMNVEV (reference sequence). CDR3 loop: CASSPRGLSEQETQYF. In nucleotides, the CDR3 is TGTGCCAGCAGCCCACGGGGACTATCGGAACAAGAGACCCAGTACTTC.

CDR3 residues: CSAHETRAVETQYF. Here the CDR3 DNA reads TGCAGTGCCCATGAGACCCGAGCGGTGGAGACCCAGTACTTC. This chain uses TRBV20-1 with TRBJ2-5; weak D call: TRBD2 (5 bases). The germline V gene encodes CDR1 DFQATT and CDR2 SNEGSKA (reference sequence). The CDR3 loop spans 14 amino acids. The V end lost 6 bases, the J end lost 5 bases, and 19 bases lay between the germline ends.